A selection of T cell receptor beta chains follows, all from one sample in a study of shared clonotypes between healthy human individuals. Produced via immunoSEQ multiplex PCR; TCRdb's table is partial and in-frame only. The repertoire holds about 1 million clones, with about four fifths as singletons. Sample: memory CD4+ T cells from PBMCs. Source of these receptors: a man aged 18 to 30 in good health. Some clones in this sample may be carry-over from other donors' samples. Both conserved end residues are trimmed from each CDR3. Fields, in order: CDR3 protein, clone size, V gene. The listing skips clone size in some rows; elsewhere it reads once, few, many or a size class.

cdr3_aa: ASSLEPDSYGYT; clone_size: -; v_call: TRBV5-6
cdr3_aa: ASSDSRQPQH; clone_size: -; v_call: TRBV28
cdr3_aa: ASSLGPGGPFFPF; clone_size: once; v_call: TRBV7-2
cdr3_aa: ASRDRTDYGYT; clone_size: -; v_call: TRBV7-2
cdr3_aa: ASSANRDQDGYT; clone_size: -; v_call: TRBV18
cdr3_aa: ASLGGGSTDTQY; clone_size: -; v_call: TRBV6-6
cdr3_aa: ASSLQTGEDGYT; clone_size: -; v_call: TRBV5-1
cdr3_aa: ASSDALGVGSPLH; clone_size: -; v_call: TRBV2
cdr3_aa: ASSANSGTSYNEQF; clone_size: -; v_call: TRBV9
cdr3_aa: ASSPGSHGTQY; clone_size: once; v_call: TRBV11-2
cdr3_aa: ASSFAGGVGVAEAF; clone_size: -; v_call: TRBV5-4
cdr3_aa: ASSLGGPVNEQF; clone_size: once; v_call: TRBV5-4
cdr3_aa: ASIPIPDPSYEQY; clone_size: -; v_call: TRBV5-1
cdr3_aa: ASSQVARELADTQY; clone_size: -; v_call: TRBV4-1
cdr3_aa: ASSEAWQGAGKLF; clone_size: few; v_call: TRBV6-1
cdr3_aa: ASLNRGDTEAF; clone_size: -; v_call: TRBV19
cdr3_aa: AISLRGDEQF; clone_size: -; v_call: TRBV10-3
cdr3_aa: ASSTGTGDLRKQY; clone_size: -; v_call: TRBV28
cdr3_aa: ALRRGAVETQY; clone_size: -; v_call: TRBV6-1
cdr3_aa: ASSISETNEQF; clone_size: -; v_call: TRBV25-1
cdr3_aa: ASRLAGGPTGELF; clone_size: -; v_call: TRBV2
cdr3_aa: ASSPDSYGYT; clone_size: -; v_call: TRBV18
cdr3_aa: SVRISLAEKLF; clone_size: few; v_call: TRBV29-1
cdr3_aa: ASSLVWQGRTDTQY; clone_size: once; v_call: TRBV11-1
cdr3_aa: ASSLALGAGDEQF; clone_size: -; v_call: TRBV5-1
cdr3_aa: ASSDRTGGNTEAF; clone_size: -; v_call: TRBV6-1
cdr3_aa: ASSTYEKLF; clone_size: -; v_call: TRBV2
cdr3_aa: ASSVSHGQQAL; clone_size: -; v_call: TRBV6-1
cdr3_aa: ASSGSGSGYEQY; clone_size: -; v_call: TRBV9
cdr3_aa: AISDPTYMDTEAF; clone_size: -; v_call: TRBV10-3
cdr3_aa: ASSEDAGANYGYT; clone_size: -; v_call: TRBV19
cdr3_aa: LAGDTGELF; clone_size: -; v_call: TRBV29-1
cdr3_aa: ASSRDRGITGELF; clone_size: -; v_call: TRBV7-2
cdr3_aa: ASISPLNTEAF; clone_size: -; v_call: TRBV6-5
cdr3_aa: ASSLGAGQGLQPQH; clone_size: -; v_call: TRBV7-6
cdr3_aa: ASSSDYYKNIQY; clone_size: -; v_call: TRBV7-2
cdr3_aa: ASWTGGSGANVLT; clone_size: -; v_call: TRBV19
cdr3_aa: ASSFDSGQSNEKLF; clone_size: -; v_call: TRBV5-5
cdr3_aa: AWKFGSATNEKLF; clone_size: once; v_call: TRBV30
cdr3_aa: AWSRQGDGGYT; clone_size: once; v_call: TRBV30
cdr3_aa: ASFGAEMPGNTIY; clone_size: -; v_call: TRBV19
cdr3_aa: ASSLVVGFKPQH; clone_size: -; v_call: TRBV27
cdr3_aa: ASSAGTGYGYT; clone_size: -; v_call: TRBV28
cdr3_aa: ASSEEETSSYEQY; clone_size: -; v_call: TRBV6-1
cdr3_aa: ASSYSTTGSSYEQY; clone_size: -; v_call: TRBV6-5
cdr3_aa: ASSPGQGREGTEAF; clone_size: -; v_call: TRBV27
cdr3_aa: ASSLTSVSIDTQY; clone_size: -; v_call: TRBV7-2
cdr3_aa: ASSQPQVPGANVLT; clone_size: -; v_call: TRBV14
cdr3_aa: ASSLRSARETDTQY; clone_size: -; v_call: TRBV7-8
cdr3_aa: ASSYPGAMEAF; clone_size: once; v_call: TRBV6-5
cdr3_aa: ASSALDRDYEQY; clone_size: -; v_call: TRBV19
cdr3_aa: ASSFSGQGGSRTNEKLF; clone_size: -; v_call: TRBV28
cdr3_aa: ASSSFGLAGSQPYNEQF; clone_size: -; v_call: TRBV5-8
cdr3_aa: ASSQAGGRINTEAF; clone_size: -; v_call: TRBV28
cdr3_aa: ASADRLNTGELF; clone_size: once; v_call: TRBV5-5
cdr3_aa: SVRTGGFTEAF; clone_size: -; v_call: TRBV29-1
cdr3_aa: AISESRGKGAETQY; clone_size: -; v_call: TRBV10-3
cdr3_aa: ASTQGRMEYYGYT; clone_size: -; v_call: TRBV28
cdr3_aa: ASSRGGAGPYNEQF; clone_size: once; v_call: TRBV5-1